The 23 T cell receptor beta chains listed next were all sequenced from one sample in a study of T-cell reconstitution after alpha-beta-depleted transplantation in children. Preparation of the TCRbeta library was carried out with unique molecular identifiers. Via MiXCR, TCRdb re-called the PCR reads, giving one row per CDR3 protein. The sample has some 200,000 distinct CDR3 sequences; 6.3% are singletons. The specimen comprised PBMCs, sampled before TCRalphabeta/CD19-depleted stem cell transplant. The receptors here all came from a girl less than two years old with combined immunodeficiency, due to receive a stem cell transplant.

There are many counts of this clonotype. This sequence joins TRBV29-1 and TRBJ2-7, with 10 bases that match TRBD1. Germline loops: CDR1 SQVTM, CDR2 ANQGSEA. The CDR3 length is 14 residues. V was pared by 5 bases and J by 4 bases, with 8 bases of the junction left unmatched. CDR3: CSVLEGDRGYEQYF. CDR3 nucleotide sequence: TGCAGCGTTCTCGAAGGGGACAGGGGATACGAGCAGTACTTC.

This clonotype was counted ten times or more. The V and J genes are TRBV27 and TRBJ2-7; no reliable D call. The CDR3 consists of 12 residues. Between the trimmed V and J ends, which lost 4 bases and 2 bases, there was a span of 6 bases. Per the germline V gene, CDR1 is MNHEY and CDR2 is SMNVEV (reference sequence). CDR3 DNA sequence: TGTGCCAGCAGTTCTGGGGCCTACGAGCAGTACTTC. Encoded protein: CASSSGAYEQYF.

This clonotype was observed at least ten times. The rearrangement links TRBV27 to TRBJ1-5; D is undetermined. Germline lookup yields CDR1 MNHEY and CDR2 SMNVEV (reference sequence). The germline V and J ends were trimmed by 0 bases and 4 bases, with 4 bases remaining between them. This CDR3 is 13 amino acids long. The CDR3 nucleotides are TGTGCCAGCAGTTTATCCCAGAATCAGCCCCAGCATTTT. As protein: CASSLSQNQPQHF.

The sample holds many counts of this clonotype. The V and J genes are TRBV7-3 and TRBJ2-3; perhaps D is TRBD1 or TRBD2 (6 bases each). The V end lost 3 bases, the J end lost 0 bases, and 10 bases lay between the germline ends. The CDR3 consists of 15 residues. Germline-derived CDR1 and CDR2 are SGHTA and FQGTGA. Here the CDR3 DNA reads TGTGCCAGCAGCTTGACGGGGGCGAGCACAGATACGCAGTATTTT. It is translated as CASSLTGASTDTQYF.

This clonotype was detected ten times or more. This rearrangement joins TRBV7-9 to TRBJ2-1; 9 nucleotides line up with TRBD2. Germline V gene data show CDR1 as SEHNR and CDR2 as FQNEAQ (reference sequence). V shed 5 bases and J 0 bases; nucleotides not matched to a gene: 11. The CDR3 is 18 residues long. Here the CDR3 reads CASSLLSGRGDSYNEQFF. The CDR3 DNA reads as TGTGCCAGCAGCCTCCTTAGCGGGAGAGGAGACTCCTACAATGAGCAGTTCTTC.

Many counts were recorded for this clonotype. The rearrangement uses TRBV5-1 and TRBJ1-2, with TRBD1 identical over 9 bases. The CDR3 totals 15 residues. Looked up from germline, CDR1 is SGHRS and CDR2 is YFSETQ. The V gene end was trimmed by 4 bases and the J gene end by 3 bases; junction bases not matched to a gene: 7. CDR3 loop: CASSHKGQGDYGYTF. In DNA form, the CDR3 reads TGCGCCAGCAGCCACAAGGGACAGGGAGACTATGGCTACACCTTC.

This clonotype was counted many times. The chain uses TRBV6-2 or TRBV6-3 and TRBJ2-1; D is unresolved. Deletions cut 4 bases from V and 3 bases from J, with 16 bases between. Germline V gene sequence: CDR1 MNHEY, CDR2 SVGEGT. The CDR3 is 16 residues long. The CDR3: CASSSYQSSVYNEQFF. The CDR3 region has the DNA TGTGCCAGCAGTTCATACCAAAGTTCCGTCTACAATGAGCAGTTCTTC.

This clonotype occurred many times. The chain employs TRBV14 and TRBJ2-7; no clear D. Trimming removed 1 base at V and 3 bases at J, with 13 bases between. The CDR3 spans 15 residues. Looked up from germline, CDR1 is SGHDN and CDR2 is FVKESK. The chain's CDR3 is CASSQGFPQLYEQYF. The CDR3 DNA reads TGTGCCAGCAGCCAAGGGTTCCCACAGCTCTACGAGCAGTACTTC.

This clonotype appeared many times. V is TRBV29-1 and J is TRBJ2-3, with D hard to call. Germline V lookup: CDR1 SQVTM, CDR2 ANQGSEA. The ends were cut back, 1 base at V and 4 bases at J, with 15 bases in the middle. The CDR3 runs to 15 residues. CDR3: CSVEGEPRNPDTQYF. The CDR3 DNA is TGCAGCGTTGAAGGAGAGCCCCGGAATCCAGATACGCAGTATTTT.

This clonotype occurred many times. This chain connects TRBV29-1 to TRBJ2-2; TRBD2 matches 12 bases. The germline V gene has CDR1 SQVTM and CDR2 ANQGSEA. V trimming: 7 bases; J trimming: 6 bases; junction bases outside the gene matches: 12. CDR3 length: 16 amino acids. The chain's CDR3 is CSARLAGVIWAGELFF. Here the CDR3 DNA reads TGCAGCGCCCGACTAGCGGGGGTCATTTGGGCCGGGGAGCTGTTTTTT.

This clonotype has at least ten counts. CDR3 region: CASSLDLGGQYF. CDR3 bases: TGTGCCAGCAGCTTAGACTTGGGGGGTCAGTACTTC. The chain recombines TRBV7-2 with TRBJ2-4; the D gene is possibly TRBD2 (6 bases). CDR1 is SGHTA, CDR2 FQGNSA, per germline. The CDR3 loop spans 12 amino acids. V was cut by 1 base and J by 12 bases, with 10 bases left in between.

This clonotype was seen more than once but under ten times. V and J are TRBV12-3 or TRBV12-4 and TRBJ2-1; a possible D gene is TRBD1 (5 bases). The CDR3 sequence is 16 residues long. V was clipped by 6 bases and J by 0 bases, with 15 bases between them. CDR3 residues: CASRPDPTVSYNEQFF. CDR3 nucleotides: TGTGCCAGCAGACCAGACCCGACAGTCTCCTACAATGAGCAGTTCTTC.

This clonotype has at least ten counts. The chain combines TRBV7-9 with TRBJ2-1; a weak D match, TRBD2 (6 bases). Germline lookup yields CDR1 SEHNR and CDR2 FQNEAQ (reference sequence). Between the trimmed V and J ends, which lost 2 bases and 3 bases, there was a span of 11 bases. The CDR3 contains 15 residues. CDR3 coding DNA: TGTGCCAGCAGCTTAAGGAGGGGAAACTACAATGAGCAGTTCTTC. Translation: CASSLRRGNYNEQFF.

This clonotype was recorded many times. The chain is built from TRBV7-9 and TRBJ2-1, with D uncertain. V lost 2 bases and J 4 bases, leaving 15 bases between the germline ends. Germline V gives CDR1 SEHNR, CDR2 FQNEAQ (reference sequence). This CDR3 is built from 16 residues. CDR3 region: CASSLMEQPGYNEQFF. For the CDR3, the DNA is TGTGCCAGCAGCTTAATGGAACAACCCGGATACAATGAGCAGTTCTTC.

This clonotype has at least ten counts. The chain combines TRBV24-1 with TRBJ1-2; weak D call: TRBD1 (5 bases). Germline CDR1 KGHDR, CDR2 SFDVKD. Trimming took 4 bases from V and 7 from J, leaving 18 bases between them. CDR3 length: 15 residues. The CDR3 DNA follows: TGTGCCACCAGTGACCGAGGGGCGACGGCGTCTGGCTACACCTTC. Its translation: CATSDRGATASGYTF.

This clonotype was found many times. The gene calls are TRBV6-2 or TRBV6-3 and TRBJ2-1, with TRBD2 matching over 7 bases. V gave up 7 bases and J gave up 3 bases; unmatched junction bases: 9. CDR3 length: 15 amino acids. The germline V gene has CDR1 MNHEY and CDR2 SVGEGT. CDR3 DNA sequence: TGTGCCAGCACCTCATGGACTAGTATCTACAATGAGCAGTTCTTC. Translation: CASTSWTSIYNEQFF.

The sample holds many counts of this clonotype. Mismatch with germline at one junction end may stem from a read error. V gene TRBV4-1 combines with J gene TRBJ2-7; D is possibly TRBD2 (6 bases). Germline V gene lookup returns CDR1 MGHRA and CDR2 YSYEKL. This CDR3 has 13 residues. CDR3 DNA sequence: TGCGCCAGCAGCCAAGTTGGTGGACGGGACTCCCACTTC. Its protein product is CASSQVGGRDSHF.

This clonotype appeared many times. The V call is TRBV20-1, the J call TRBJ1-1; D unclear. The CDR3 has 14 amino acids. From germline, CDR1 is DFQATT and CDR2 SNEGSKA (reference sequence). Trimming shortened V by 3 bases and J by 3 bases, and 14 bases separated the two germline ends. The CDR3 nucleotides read TGCAGTGCTAGTATCAAGGGTTTTGACACTGAAGCTTTCTTT. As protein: CSASIKGFDTEAFF.

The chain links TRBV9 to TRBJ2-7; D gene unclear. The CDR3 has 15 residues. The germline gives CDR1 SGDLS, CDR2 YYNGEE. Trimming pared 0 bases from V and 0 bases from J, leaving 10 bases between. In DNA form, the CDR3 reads TGTGCCAGCAGCGTAGGGGGATCGAGCTCCTACGAGCAGTACTTC. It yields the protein CASSVGGSSSYEQYF.

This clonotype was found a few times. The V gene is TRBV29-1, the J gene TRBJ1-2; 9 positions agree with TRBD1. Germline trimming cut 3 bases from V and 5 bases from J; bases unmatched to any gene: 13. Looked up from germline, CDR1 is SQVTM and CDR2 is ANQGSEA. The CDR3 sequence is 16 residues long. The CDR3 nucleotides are TGCAGCGTTGATGGTTATGGGGGGACAGGGAAATATGGCTACACCTTC. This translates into CSVDGYGGTGKYGYTF.

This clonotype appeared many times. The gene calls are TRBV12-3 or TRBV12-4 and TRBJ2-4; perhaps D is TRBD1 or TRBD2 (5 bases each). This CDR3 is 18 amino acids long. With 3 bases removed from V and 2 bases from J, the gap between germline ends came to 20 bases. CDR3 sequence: CASSLKGTQALSKNIQYF. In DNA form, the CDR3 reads TGTGCCAGCAGTTTGAAGGGGACGCAGGCCCTTTCCAAAAACATTCAGTACTTC.

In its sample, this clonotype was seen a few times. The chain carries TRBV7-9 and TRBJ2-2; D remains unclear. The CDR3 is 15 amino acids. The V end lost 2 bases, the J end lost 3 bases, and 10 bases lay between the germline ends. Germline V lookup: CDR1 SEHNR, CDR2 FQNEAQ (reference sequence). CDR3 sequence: CASSLSMSHTGELFF. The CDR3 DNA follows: TGTGCCAGCAGCTTATCGATGTCCCACACCGGGGAGCTGTTTTTT.

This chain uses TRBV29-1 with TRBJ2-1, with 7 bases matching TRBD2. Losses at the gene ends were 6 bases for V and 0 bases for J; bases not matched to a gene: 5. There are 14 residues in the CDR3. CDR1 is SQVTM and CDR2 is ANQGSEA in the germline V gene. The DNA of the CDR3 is TGCAGCGTAGAGCGGGGCCGCTCCTACAATGAGCAGTTCTTC. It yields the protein CSVERGRSYNEQFF.